Listed here is a single T cell receptor beta chain. Its antigen is still unknown. Base qualities were left out, and no much larger clone turns up one base away. The germline V gene sets CDR1 to MGHRA and CDR2 to YSYEKL. Taken from cysteine to phenylalanine, the CDR3 has 20 residues. CDR3 DNA is the only sequence kept; it has 60 bases, read in frame from the first base. Deletion took 0 bases off V and 5 bases off J, with a span of 26 bases between the germline ends. This entry comes from a study of cytomegalovirus exposure and HLA in healthy donors (dated by TCRdb to about 2017). A note on the overall study: An earlier analysis of some 500 of the donors reported about 250 Gb of sequence data and around 120 million unique TCR beta sequences from some 180 million T cells. In a later genetic analysis, genome-wide SNP genotypes for about three fifths of the roughly 670 donors were used, and that subset was treated as a discovery cohort. The study profiled the T cell repertoires of 500 to 800 subjects by immunosequencing and related them to cytomegalovirus serostatus. All discovery cohort repertoires had been generated using a single sequencing platform. Both class I and class II loci were covered by HLA typing, at four-digit resolution. The study aimed to test whether signatures of past pathogen exposure could be identified by cataloging public T cell receptors. Of the 398 genotyped donors, approximately 82% fell in the genetic ancestry cluster associated with self-reported Caucasian donors. A separate validation cohort of approximately 120 different subjects was used in addition to the 666-subject first cohort. Donor age, sex, ethnicity and CMV serostatus were compiled alongside the repertoire data. On average, roughly 240,000 unique TCR beta nucleotide sequences were sequenced per donor among some 430 genotyped donors of the cohort, with roughly 20% of those sequences being non-productive. An earlier analysis of approximately 580 of the donors used high-throughput TCR beta sequencing to judge whether each TCR beta V gene segment behaved as functional or pseudogenic. Roughly 5 DR-DQ haplotypes were handled as single units for association and clustering, since linkage in the cohort was strong. The number of typed donors differed by locus: 629-630 for A, B, C, DRB1 and DQB1; approximately 520 for DQA1; 606 for DPA1; and about 450 for DPB1. In a later analysis, previously published TCR beta repertoires from several hundred donors were re-analyzed and high-resolution HLA genotyping was added so that TCR occurrence patterns could be studied. In the later analysis, no new phenotypic data were used to find candidate immune exposures; instead, reliance was placed on TCR beta sequences and their occurrence across donors. An early release that covered fewer than 800 HLA-typed donors contained approximately 300 gigabases of sequencing data and about 84 million unique TCR sequences. High-throughput TCR immunosequencing, statistical association of individual TCRs with disease status, and machine learning were combined to predict cytomegalovirus infection status.

The cohort was made up of about 670 healthy bone marrow donors. At the time of sampling, every cohort member was nominally healthy, though immune exposures that went unrecorded were likely present. The donor tested CMV seronegative, placing the donor among the 352 seronegative members of the cohort. Each donor provided a peripheral blood sample, and peripheral blood mononuclear cells were used for TCR beta sequencing. Genomic DNA was extracted from the blood cell samples with the Qiagen DNeasy Blood Extraction Kit. Study-wide findings and limitations: The classifier was reported to diagnose cytomegalovirus status with high specificity and sensitivity in both the original cohort and the validation cohort. Broadly in line with IMGT annotations, most TCR beta V segments showed up in productive rearrangements about 87% or about 30% of the time in an earlier analysis of some 590 of the donors. Some IMGT-functional V segments, including TRBV6-2 and TRBV6-3, could not be told apart with the 87-base-pair reads, so those segments were excluded. This cohort had only TCR beta chains sequenced, and the lack of alpha or paired-chain data limited which features could be detected. A cluster of highly shared sequence variants was judged likely to represent a technical artifact of the sequencing pipeline. At a false discovery rate of 0.05, a later analysis linked some 17,000 TCR beta sequences to specific HLA alleles. When HLA alleles, especially DR and DQ, strongly co-occurred, TCR associations were difficult to assign to individual alleles. According to a later analysis, TCR association rates differed among HLA loci, with DRB1 alleles showing the most associated TCRs and HLA-C alleles showing the fewest. Correlated functional status among segregating V segments might be attributable to linkage disequilibrium, but an unknown experimental factor could not be ruled out. Because counts were too low, about 17 rarely observed V segments, including chromosome 9 orphons, were excluded from the earlier analysis of 587 of the donors. V-gene and J-gene trimming of TCR beta chains was associated with a missense DCLRE1C variant in a later genetic analysis, and the association was replicated in an independent cohort. HLA typing was unavailable for some donors at each locus, so association tests used only the typed subset. In a later analysis, HLA-associated TCR beta chains showed more clonal expansion and lower generation probabilities than non-associated chains that were equally common. CMV serostatus was the only immune exposure information available for the cohort. The presence/absence analyses assumed that sequencing depth was roughly uniform across donors, and that assumption may not be true. Several of the top co-occurrence clusters appeared to be linked to parvovirus B19, influenza, CMV and Epstein-Barr virus, according to a later analysis. A further reported finding was that TCR beta sequences accurately predicted the HLA-A and HLA-B alleles for most subjects in the first cohort. A later genetic analysis reported fewer N-insertions in productive TCRs among donors in an Asian-associated ancestry cluster than the roughly 700-donor mean. The authors suggested that the approach could potentially be generalized to other disease states and immunological phenotypes. A total of 150 or so TCR beta chains were listed by the study as associated with cytomegalovirus. Most TCR sequences were seen in very few donors, while some public TCRs were found in many individuals. A later analysis found that most CMV-associated TCR beta chains appeared HLA-restricted, with HLA associations seemingly driven largely by CMV exposure. In vitro tests confirmed that a few of the cytomegalovirus-associated TCR beta chains recognize cytomegalovirus antigens.

Preparation of the library involved the immunoSEQ multiplex PCR assay. A mixture of 60 forward primers for TCR Vbeta segments and 13 reverse primers for TCR Jbeta segments was used in the multiplex PCR. Amplification of the CDR3 region of rearranged TCR beta genes was performed with a multiplex PCR assay on genomic DNA. On the Illumina HiSeq System, the amplified TCR beta libraries were sequenced as 87-base-pair reads. Under the source paper's analysis protocol: Across the roughly 600 repertoires, a later analysis counted 80 million or so unique TCR beta chains, 9.5 million to 13 million of which were shared by at least two donors. Raw reads were error-corrected and collapsed into unique sequences by a nearest-neighbor algorithm in which closely related sequences were merged to remove PCR and sequencing errors. Alignment of CDR3 sequences to IMGT reference sequences was used to assign V, D and J gene segments. For a sequence to be retained, a match of at least six nucleotides to both a V gene segment and a J gene segment was required. A rearrangement was called productive if the CDR3 had no stop codons and remained in frame with V and J, and every other rearrangement was called non-productive. Following IMGT convention, CDR3 was defined as the stretch from the second conserved V-encoded cysteine up to the conserved J-encoded phenylalanine. The earlier analysis of some 580 of the donors excluded any sequence lacking an unambiguous match to a single V gene segment. An earlier analysis of approximately 590 of the donors called V segments functional above 56.7% productive rearrangements and segregating when the between-donor standard deviation exceeded 5%. A statistical classification framework was built for diagnosing cytomegalovirus status from the catalog of TCR beta chain sequences. A later analysis assigned V and J genes by comparing TCR nucleotide sequences with IMGT/GENE-DB human TR gene sequences. In a later analysis, CDR3 sequences and most-parsimonious VDJ recombination scenarios were assigned using the TCRdist pipeline. In a later analysis, each TCR beta chain was defined by its CDR3 amino acid sequence together with its V-gene family, and reads without a unique V-gene family were excluded. A later analysis removed roughly 590 highly shared, low-generation-probability nucleotide sequences to deal with suspected cross-contamination and a sequencing artifact. For each public chain, a later analysis derived a clonal expansion index from normalized ranks of inferred template counts within each repertoire. In a later analysis, generation probabilities were computed with a VDJ recombination model fitted to out-of-frame rearrangements, and the resulting probabilities were checked against IGoR. A later analysis scored TCR-TCR, TCR-HLA and TCR-CMV co-occurrence with hypergeometric tests, applying a repertoire-size bias correction to TCR pairs. In a later analysis, false discovery rates were estimated by permuting HLA or CMV assignments 20 times. In a later analysis, co-occurring TCRs were grouped using DBSCAN, with TCRdist sequence similarity added in when clustering inside HLA-allele-positive subsets. For co-occurrence clustering, repertoires with fewer than 30,000 or more than 120,000 public chains were excluded, along with five repertoires with anomalous nucleotide sharing. This immuneACCESS table, as held by TCRdb, lists in-frame sequences with V and J called but not all clones. Of the missing ones, under half trace to an unresolved V gene in checked studies; the others have no known cause. From that table come the V and J calls and clone size; the DNA was used to work out D and trimming. Counted in this sample were tens of thousands of clones; nearly 80% of them appeared once. Under 4% of the sample is held by the ten biggest clonotypes.

The sequence came from a woman aged 40-49 years in good health and CMV-seronegative. The specimen sequenced was PBMCs. The chain is encoded by TRBV4-1 joined to TRBJ2-1; the best D guess is TRBD1, with 5 bases matching. The sequenced DNA is TGCGCCAGCAGCCAAGACTGGCAGGGCGATTCTTTATCAGCACACAATGAGCAGTTCTTC. Protein translation: CASSQDWQGDSLSAHNEQFF.